Listed below are T cell receptor beta chains from one sample, sequenced in a study of blood T cells in healthy people across ages. TCRdb independently ran MiXCR on the 5' RACE reads; one entry per CDR3 protein. The table lists approximately 800,000 distinct CDR3 sequences, under 30% of them singletons. These data also formed part of another study, on T cells of mothers and their children.

The sample taken for sequencing was blood. Receptors were obtained from a boy between 10 and 17 years old in good health. Each CDR3 is given with its conserved first and last residue. The D gene is left open where the match is weak. Not all rows give a size; the values are once, few, many and, for expanded clones, a class.

D | size | J | V | CDR3 | DNA
TRBD2 | few | TRBJ2-1 | TRBV7-3 | CASSLMGSGGALYNEQFF | TGTGCCAGCAGCTTAATGGGCAGCGGGGGGGCGTTATACAATGAGCAGTTCTTC
TRBD2 | few | TRBJ2-7 | TRBV7-6 | CASASGGAPYEQYF | TGTGCCAGCGCTAGCGGGGGGGCCCCTTACGAGCAGTACTTC
TRBD2 | - | TRBJ2-3 | TRBV7-2 | CASSRPTSGGRSTDTQYF | TGTGCCAGCAGCAGACCCACTAGCGGGGGCCGGAGCACAGATACGCAGTATTTT
- | - | TRBJ2-1 | TRBV29-1 | CSVEFNEQFF | TGCAGCGTTGAATTCAATGAGCAGTTCTTC
TRBD1 | - | TRBJ2-2 | TRBV5-1 | CASSLGQVNGELFF | TGCGCCAGCAGCCTCGGACAGGTGAACGGGGAGCTGTTTTTT
- | - | TRBJ1-4 | TRBV5-5 | CASSLGGATSEKLFF | TGTGCCAGCAGCTTAGGCGGTGCAACTAGTGAAAAACTGTTTTTT
- | few | TRBJ2-3 | TRBV6-5 | CASSTLGLRTDTQYF | TGTGCCAGCAGCACACTGGGGTTGCGCACAGATACGCAGTATTTT
- | many | TRBJ2-4 | TRBV29-1 | CSASNIKPGNIQYF | TGCAGCGCTTCAAACATCAAACCTGGGAACATTCAGTACTTC
- | few | TRBJ2-5 | TRBV10-3 | CAISDGRPSGEETQYF | TGTGCCATCAGTGATGGCAGGCCATCTGGGGAAGAGACCCAGTACTTC
TRBD2 | - | TRBJ2-1 | TRBV4-2 | CASSQESSGPYNEQFF | TGTGCCAGCAGCCAAGAAAGTAGCGGGCCTTACAATGAGCAGTTCTTC